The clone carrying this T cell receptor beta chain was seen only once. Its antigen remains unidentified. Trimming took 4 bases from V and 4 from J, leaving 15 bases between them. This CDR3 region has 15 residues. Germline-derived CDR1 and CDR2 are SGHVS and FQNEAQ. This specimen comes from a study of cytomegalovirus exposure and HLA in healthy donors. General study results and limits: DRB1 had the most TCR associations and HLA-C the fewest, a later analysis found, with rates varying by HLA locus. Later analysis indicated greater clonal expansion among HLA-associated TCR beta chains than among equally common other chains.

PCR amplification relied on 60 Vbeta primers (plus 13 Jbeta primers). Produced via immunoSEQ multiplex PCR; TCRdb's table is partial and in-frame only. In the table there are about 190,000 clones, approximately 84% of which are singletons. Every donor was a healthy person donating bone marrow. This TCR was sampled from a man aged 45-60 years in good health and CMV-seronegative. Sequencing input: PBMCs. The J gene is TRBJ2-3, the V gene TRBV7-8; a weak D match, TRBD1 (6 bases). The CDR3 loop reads CASSSSTGYADTQYF. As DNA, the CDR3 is TGTGCCAGCAGCTCGAGCACAGGGTATGCAGATACGCAGTATTTT.